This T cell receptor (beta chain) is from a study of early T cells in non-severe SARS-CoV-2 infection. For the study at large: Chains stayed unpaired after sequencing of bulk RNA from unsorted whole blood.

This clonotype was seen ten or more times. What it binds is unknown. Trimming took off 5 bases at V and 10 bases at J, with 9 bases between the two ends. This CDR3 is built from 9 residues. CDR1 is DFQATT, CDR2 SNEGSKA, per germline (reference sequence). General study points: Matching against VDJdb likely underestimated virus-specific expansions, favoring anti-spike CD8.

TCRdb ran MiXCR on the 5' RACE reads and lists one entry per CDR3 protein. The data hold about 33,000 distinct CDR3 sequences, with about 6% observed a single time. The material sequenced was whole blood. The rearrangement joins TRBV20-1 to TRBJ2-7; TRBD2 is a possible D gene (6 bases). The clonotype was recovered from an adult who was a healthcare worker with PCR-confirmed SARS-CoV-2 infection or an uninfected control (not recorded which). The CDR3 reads CSAGTPQYF. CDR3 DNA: TGCAGTGCTGGGACTCCTCAGTACTTC.